This note documents a single T cell receptor beta chain sequence. Using immunoSEQ multiplex PCR, the repertoire was profiled, and TCRdb retains in-frame clones only, with some absent. This sample has about 120,000 clones, with around 80% found just once. The V end was cut by 0 bases, the J end by 5 bases, with 13 bases between. The CDR3 extends over 14 amino acids. The V gene's germline CDR1 is GTSNPN and CDR2 SVGIG (reference sequence). The sample comes from a study of blood T cell repertoires in COVID-19. The sequencing input was peripheral blood. The V gene is TRBV30, the J gene TRBJ1-1, with D tentatively TRBD1 (5 bases). The receptor was derived from a man in his forties or fifties with acute or convalescent COVID-19. In nucleotides, the CDR3 is TGTGCCTGGAGTGTCAACACCCAGGGAACTGAAGCTTTCTTT. This encodes CAWSVNTQGTEAFF.